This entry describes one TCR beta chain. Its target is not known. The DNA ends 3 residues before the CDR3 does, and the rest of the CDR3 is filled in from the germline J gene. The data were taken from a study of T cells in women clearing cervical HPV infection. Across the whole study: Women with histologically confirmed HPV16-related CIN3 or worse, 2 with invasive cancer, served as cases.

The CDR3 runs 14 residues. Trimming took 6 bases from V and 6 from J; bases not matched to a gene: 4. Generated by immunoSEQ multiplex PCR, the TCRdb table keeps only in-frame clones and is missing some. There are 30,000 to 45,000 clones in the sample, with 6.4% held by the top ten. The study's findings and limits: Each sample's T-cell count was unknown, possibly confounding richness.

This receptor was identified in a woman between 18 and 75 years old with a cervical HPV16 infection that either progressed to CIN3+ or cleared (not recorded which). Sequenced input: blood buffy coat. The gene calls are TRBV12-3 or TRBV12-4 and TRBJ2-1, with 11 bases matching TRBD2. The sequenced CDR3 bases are TGTGCCAGCAGGTCTAGCGGGGGGATCAATGAG. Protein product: CASRSSGGINE. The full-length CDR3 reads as CASRSSGGINEQFF.